This TCR beta chain was obtained from a study of blood T cell repertoires in COVID-19. At the level of the study: Acute and convalescent COVID-19 samples came from the United States, Italy and Spain. The analysed material was cDNA or gDNA that came from T cells, B-cell-depleted T cells, or PBMCs.

Germline V gene data show CDR1 as SGHAT and CDR2 as FQNNGV. The CDR3 has 15 amino acids. V dropped 5 bases and J dropped 0; count of bases not matched to a gene: 6. Study processing details: How many nucleated cells were present was estimated from reference gene primer amplification. Sequencing used immunoSEQ multiplex PCR; TCRdb keeps in-frame clones, though not all of them. V and J calls and clone size are as listed in that table; D and trimming were resolved from the DNA. This table has over 200,000 clones, about 80% appearing once. This chain uses TRBV11-2 with TRBJ1-2, with TRBD1 matching over 7 bases. Sequencing input: peripheral blood. This clonotype was sampled from a man aged 50 to 59 with active or convalescent COVID-19. The CDR3 here is CASSDWDSPNYGYTF. CDR3 bases: TGTGCCAGCAGCGATTGGGACAGTCCTAACTATGGCTACACCTTC.